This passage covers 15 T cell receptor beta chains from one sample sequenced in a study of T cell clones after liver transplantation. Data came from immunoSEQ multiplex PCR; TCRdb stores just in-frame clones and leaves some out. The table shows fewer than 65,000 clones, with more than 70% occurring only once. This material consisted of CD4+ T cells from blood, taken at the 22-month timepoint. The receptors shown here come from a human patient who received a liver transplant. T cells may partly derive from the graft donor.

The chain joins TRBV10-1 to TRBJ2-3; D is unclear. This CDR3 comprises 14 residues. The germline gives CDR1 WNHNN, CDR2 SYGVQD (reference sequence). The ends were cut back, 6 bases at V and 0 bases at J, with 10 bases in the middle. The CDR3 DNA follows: TGCGCCAGCAGCCTCGGACGGAGCACAGATACGCAGTATTTT. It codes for CASSLGRSTDTQYF.

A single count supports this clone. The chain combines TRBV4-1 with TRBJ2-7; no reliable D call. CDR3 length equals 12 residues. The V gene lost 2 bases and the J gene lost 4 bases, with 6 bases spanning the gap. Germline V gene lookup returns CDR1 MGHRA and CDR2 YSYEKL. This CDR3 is CASSQNLYEQYF. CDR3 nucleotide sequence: TGCGCCAGCAGCCAAAATTTGTACGAGCAGTACTTC.

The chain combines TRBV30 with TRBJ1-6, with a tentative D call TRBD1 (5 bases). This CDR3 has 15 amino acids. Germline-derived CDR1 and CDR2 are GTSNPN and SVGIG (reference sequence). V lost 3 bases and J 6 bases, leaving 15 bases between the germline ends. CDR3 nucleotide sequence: TGTGCCTGGAGCCCACCGGGGGACCTTAATTCACCCCTCCACTTT. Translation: CAWSPPGDLNSPLHF.

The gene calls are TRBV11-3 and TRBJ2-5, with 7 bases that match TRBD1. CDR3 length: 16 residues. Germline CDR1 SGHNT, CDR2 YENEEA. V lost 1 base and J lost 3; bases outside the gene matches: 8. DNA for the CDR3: TGTGCCAGCAGCTTAGGGACAGGCGGAGTCAAAGAGACCCAGTACTTC. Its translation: CASSLGTGGVKETQYF.

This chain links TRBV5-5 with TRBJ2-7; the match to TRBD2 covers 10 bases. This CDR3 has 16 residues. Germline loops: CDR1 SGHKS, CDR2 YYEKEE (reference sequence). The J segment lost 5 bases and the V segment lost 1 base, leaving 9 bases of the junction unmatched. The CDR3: CASSLIEVAGGHEQYF. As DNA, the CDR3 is TGTGCCAGCAGCTTGATCGAGGTAGCGGGGGGCCACGAGCAGTACTTC.

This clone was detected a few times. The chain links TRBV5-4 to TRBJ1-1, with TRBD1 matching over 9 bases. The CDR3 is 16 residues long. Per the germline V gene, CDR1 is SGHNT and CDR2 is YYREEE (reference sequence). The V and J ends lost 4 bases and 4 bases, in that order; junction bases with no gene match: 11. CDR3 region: CASSPRGTGFGTEAFF. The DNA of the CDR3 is TGTGCCAGCAGCCCTCGAGGGACAGGGTTCGGCACTGAAGCTTTCTTT.

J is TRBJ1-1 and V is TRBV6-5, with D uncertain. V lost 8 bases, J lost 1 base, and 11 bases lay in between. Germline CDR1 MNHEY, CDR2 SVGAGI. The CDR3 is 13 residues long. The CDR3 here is CASLAHPNTEAFF. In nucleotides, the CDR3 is TGTGCCAGCTTGGCTCACCCGAACACTGAAGCTTTCTTT.

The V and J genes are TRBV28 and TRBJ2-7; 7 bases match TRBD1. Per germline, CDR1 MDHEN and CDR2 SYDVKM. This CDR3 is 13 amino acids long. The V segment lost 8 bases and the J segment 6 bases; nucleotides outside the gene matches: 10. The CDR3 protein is CASQRQGGAEQYF. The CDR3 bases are TGTGCCAGCCAAAGACAGGGTGGGGCCGAGCAGTACTTC.

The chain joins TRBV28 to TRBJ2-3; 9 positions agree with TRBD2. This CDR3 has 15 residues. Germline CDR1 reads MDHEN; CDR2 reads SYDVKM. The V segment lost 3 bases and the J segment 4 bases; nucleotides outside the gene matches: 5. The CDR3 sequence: CASSFWTSVADTQYF. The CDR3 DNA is TGTGCCAGCAGTTTTTGGACTAGCGTTGCAGATACGCAGTATTTT.

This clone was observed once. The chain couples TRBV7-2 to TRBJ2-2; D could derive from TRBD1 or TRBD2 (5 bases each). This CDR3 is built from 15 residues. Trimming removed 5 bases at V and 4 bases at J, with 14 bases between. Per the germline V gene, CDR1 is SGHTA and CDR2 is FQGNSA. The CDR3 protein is CASSRGRRVTGELFF. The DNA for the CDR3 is TGTGCCAGCAGCCGGGGACGCCGGGTCACCGGGGAGCTGTTTTTT. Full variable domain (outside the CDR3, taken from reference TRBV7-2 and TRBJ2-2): GAGVSQSPSNKVTEKGKDVELRCDPISGHTALYWYRQSLGQGLEFLIYFQGNSAPDKSGLPSDRFSAERTGGSVSTLTIQRTQQEDSAVYLCASSRGRRVTGELFFGEGSRLTVL.

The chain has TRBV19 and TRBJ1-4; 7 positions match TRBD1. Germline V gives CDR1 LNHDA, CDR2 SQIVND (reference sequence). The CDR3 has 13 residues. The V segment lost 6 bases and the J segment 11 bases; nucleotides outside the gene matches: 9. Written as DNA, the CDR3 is TGTGCCAGTAGCCTAAACAGGGGCCCCAAACTGTTTTTT. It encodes CASSLNRGPKLFF.

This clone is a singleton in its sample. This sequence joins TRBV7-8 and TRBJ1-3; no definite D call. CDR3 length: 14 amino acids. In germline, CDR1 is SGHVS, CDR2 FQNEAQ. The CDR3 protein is CVTRDGSSGNTIYF. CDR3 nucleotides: TGTGTCACTCGGGATGGCTCCTCTGGAAACACCATATATTTT.

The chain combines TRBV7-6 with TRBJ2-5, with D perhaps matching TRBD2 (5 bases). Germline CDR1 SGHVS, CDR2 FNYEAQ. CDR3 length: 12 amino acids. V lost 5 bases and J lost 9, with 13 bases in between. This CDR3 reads CASSPARAAQYF. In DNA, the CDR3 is TGTGCCAGCAGCCCAGCCCGAGCGGCCCAGTACTTC. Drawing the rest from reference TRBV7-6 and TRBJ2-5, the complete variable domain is GAGVSQSPRYKVTKRGQDVALRCDPISGHVSLYWYRQALGQGPEFLTYFNYEAQQDKSGLPNDRFSAERPEGSISTLTIQRTEQRDSAMYRCASSPARAAQYFGPGTRLLVL.

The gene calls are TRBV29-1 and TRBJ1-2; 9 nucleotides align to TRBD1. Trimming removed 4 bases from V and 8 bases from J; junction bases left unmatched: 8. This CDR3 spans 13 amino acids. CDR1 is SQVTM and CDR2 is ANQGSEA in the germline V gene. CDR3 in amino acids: CSVAPQGADGYTF. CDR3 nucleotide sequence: TGCAGCGTTGCCCCACAGGGGGCCGACGGCTACACCTTC.

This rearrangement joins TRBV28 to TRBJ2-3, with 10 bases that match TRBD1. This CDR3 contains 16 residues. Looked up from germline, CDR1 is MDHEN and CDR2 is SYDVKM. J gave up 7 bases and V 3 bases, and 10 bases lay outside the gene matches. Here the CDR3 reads CASSFLRDRGPNTQYF. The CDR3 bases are TGTGCCAGCAGTTTCCTCCGGGACAGGGGCCCAAATACGCAGTATTTT. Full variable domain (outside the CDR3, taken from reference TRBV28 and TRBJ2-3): DVKVTQSSRYLVKRTGEKVFLECVQDMDHENMFWYRQDPGLGLRLIYFSYDVKMKEKGDIPEGYSVSREKKERFSLILESASTNQTSMYLCASSFLRDRGPNTQYFGPGTRLTVL.